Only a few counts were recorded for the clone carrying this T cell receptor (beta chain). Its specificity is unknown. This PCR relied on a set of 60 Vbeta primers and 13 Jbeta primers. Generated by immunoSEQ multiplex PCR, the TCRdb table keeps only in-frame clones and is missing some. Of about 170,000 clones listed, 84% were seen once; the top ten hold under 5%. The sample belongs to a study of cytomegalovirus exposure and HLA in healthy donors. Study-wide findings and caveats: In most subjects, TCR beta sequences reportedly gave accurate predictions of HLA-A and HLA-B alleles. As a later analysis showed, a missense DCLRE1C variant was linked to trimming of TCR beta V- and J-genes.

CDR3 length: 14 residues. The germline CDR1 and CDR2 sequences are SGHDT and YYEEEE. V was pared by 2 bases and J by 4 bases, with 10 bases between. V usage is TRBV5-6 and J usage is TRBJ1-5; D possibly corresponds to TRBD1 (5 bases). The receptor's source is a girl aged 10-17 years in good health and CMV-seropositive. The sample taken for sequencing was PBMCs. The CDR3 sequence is CASSFLSGNQPQHF. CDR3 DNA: TGTGCCAGCAGCTTTTTGTCAGGGAATCAGCCCCAGCATTTT.